This T cell receptor (beta chain) was sequenced during a study of T cell responses to AZD1222 COVID-19 vaccine. TCRdb's copy holds only in-frame clones and misses some; the assay was immunoSEQ multiplex PCR. The table records more than 150,000 clones, under 95% of them present only once. This CDR3 is 17 amino acids long. With 0 bases removed from V and 1 base from J, the gap between germline ends came to 15 bases. Germline values: CDR1 SEHNR, CDR2 FQNEAQ (reference sequence). Study-level findings and limits: Increased Spike-specific TCR breadth and depth were observed after two AZD1222 doses. It should be noted that donors were predominantly white British and more often female, and clonal diversity was possibly underestimated. Reportedly, close to half of spike-specific TCRs are directed against unmutated variant regions. Repertoire sampling happened only post peak T cell response.

Notes on this clone: As yet, its antigen is unknown.

The TCR comes from an adult in good health. The sequenced sample was peripheral blood, obtained on day 0 of AZD1222 vaccination. The gene calls are TRBV7-9 and TRBJ2-5, with D unclear. CDR3 residues: CASSLADPAPIQETQYF. DNA for the CDR3: TGTGCCAGCAGCTTAGCTGACCCAGCCCCGATCCAAGAGACCCAGTACTTC.